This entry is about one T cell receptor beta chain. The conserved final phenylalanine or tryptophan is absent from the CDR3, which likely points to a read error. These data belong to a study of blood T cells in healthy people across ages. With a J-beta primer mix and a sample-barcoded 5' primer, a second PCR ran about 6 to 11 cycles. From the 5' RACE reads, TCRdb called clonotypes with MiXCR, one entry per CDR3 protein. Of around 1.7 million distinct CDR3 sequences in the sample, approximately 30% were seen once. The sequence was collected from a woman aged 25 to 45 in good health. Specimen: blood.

This chain's CDR3 is CASSLESGDRLFS. The CDR3 bases are TGCGCCAGCAGCTTAGAATCAGGAGATCGGCTGTTTTCT. The genes are TRBV5-1 and TRBJ1-4, with D hard to call. This CDR3 is 13 amino acids long. Deletions cut 2 bases from V and 14 bases from J, with 16 bases between. Germline V gene sequence: CDR1 SGHRS, CDR2 YFSETQ.